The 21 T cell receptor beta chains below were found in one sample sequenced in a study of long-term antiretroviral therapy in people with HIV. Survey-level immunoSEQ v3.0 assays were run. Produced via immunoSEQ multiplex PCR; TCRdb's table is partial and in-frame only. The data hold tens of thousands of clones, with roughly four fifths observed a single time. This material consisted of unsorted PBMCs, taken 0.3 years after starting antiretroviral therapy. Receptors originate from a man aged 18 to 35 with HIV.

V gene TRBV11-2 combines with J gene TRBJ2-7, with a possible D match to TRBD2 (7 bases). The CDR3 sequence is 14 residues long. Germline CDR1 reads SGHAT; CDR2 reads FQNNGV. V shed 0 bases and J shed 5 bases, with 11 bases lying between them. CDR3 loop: CASSLDRGGHEQYF. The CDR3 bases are TGTGCCAGCAGCTTAGACAGGGGAGGGCACGAGCAGTACTTC.

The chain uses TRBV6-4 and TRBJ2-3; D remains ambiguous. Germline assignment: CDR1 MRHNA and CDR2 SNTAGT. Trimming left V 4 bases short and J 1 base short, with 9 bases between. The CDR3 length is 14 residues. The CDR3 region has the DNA TGTGCCAGCAGTGGAGGAATTGGCACAGATACGCAGTATTTT. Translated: CASSGGIGTDTQYF.

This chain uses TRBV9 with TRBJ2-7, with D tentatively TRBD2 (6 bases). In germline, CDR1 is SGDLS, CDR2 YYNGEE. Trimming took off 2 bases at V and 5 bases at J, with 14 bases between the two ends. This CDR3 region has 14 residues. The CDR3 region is CASSVGRTVNEQYF. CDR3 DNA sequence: TGTGCCAGCAGCGTCGGGAGAACCGTGAACGAGCAGTACTTC.

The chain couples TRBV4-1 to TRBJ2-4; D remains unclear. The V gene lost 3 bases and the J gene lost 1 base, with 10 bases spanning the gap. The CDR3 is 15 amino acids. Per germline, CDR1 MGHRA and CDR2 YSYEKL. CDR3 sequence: CASSHRNLAKNIQYF. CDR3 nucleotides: TGCGCCAGCAGCCACAGGAACCTGGCCAAAAACATTCAGTACTTC.

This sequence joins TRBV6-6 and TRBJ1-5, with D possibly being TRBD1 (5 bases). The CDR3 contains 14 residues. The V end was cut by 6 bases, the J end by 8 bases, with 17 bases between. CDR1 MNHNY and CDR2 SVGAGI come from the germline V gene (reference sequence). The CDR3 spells CASRPGTYLKPQHF. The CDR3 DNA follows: TGTGCCAGCAGACCTGGGACCTACCTTAAGCCCCAGCATTTT.

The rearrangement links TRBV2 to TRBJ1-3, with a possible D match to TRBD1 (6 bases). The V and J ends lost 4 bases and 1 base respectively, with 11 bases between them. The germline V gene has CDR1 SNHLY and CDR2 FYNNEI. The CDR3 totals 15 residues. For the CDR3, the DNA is TGTGCCAGCAGTGCCGACAGGTCTTCTGGAAACACCATATATTTT. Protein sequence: CASSADRSSGNTIYF.

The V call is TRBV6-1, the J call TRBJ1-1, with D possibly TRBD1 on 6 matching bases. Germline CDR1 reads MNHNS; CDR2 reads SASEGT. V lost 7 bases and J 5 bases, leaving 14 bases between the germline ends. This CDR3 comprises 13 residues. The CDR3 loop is CASIRYRETEAFF. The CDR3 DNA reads TGTGCCAGCATCCGATACAGGGAAACTGAAGCTTTCTTT.

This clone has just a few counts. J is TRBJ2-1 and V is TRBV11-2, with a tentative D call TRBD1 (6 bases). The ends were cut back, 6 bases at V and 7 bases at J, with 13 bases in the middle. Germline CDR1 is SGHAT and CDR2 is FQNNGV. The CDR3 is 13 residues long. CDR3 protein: CASSRQGWNEQFF. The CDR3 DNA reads TGTGCCAGCAGTCGGCAGGGGTGGAATGAGCAGTTCTTC.

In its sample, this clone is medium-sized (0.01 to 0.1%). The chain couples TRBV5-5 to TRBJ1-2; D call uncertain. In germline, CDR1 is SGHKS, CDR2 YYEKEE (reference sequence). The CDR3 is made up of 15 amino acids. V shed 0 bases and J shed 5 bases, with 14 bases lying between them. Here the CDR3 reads CASSLAVHFRYGYTF. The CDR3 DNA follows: TGTGCCAGCAGCTTGGCCGTCCACTTTCGGTATGGCTACACCTTC.

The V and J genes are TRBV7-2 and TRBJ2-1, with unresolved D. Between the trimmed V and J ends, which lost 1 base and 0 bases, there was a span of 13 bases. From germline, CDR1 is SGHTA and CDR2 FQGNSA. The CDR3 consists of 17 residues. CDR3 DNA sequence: TGTGCCAGCAGCTTAGAAGGTGGGCAGAGCTCCTACAATGAGCAGTTCTTC. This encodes CASSLEGGQSSYNEQFF.

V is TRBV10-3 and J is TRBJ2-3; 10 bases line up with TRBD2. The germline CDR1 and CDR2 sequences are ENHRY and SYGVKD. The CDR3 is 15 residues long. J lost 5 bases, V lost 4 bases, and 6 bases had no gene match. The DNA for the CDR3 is TGTGCCATCAGTGGGAGCGGGGGGGCCCTAGATACGCAGTATTTT. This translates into CAISGSGGALDTQYF.

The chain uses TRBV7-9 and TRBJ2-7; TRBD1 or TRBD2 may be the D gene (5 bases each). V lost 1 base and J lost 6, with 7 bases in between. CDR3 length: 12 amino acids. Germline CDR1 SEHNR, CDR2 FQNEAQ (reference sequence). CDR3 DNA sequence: TGTGCCAGCAGCTTAGGGGGGTCCGAGCAGTACTTC. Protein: CASSLGGSEQYF.

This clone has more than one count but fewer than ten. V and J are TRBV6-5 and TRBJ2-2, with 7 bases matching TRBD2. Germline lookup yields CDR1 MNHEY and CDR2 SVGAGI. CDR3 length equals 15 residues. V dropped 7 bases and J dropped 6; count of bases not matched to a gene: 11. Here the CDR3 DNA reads TGTGCCAGCACCCCCGGGGGGTTAAGTGCCGGGGAGCTGTTTTTT. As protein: CASTPGGLSAGELFF.

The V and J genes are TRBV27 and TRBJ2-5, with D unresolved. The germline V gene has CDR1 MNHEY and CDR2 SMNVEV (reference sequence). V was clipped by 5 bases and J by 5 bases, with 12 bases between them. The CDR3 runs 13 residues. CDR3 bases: TGTGCCAGCAGTACGACACCTCTTGAGACCCAGTACTTC. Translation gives CASSTTPLETQYF.

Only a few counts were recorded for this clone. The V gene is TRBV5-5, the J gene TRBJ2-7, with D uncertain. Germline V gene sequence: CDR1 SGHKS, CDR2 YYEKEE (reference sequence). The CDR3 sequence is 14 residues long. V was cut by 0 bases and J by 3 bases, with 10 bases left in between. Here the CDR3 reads CASSLGTARYEQYF. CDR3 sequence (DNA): TGTGCCAGCAGCTTGGGAACAGCACGCTACGAGCAGTACTTC.

CDR3 protein: CASSLGLGTSGRDGYF. CDR3 nucleotides: TGTGCCAGCAGCTTAGGCCTCGGGACTAGCGGGAGGGATGGGTACTTC. The rearrangement links TRBV13 to TRBJ2-7, with 16 bases lining up with TRBD2. There are 16 residues in the CDR3. Trimming took 0 bases from V and 12 from J; bases not matched to a gene: 8. Germline CDR1 is PRHDT and CDR2 is FYEKMQ (reference sequence).

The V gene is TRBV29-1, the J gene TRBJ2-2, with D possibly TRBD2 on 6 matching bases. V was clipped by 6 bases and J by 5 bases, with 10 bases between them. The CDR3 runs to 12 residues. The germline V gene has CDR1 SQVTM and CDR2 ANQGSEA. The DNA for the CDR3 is TGCAGCGTCCCGGGAGCTACCGGGGAGCTGTTTTTT. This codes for CSVPGATGELFF.

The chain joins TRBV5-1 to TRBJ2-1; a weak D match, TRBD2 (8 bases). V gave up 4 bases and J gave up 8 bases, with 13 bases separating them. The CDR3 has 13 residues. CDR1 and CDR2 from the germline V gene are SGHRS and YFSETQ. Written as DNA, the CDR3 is TGCGCCAGCAGCCGGGAGGGGGCATATGAGCAGTTCTTC. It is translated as CASSREGAYEQFF.

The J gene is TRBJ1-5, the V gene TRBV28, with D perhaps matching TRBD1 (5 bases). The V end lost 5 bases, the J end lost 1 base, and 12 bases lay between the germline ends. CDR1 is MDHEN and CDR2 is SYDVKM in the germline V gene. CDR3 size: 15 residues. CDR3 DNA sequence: TGTGCCAGCAGTCCGCCCTCAGGGAGCAATCAGCCCCAGCATTTT. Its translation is CASSPPSGSNQPQHF.

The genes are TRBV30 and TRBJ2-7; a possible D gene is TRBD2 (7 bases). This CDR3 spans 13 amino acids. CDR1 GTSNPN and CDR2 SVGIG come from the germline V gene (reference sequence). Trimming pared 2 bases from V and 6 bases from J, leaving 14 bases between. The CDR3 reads CAWSFLGGGEQYF. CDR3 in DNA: TGTGCCTGGAGTTTCTTGGGAGGGGGCGAGCAGTACTTC.

CDR3 coding DNA: TGTGCCAGCAGTGCACCCAGGGCTAACCCCTACGAGCAGTACTTC. As protein: CASSAPRANPYEQYF. The chain recombines TRBV6-1 with TRBJ2-7, with a weak D call TRBD1 (5 bases). The germline V gene encodes CDR1 MNHNS and CDR2 SASEGT. The CDR3 length is 15 residues. V lost 4 bases to trimming and J lost 2 bases, with 15 bases between them.